The rows below give T cell receptor beta chains drawn from one sample of a study of T cells after yellow fever vaccination. TCRdb itself ran the 5' RACE reads through MiXCR, one entry per CDR3 protein. The table includes fewer than 350,000 distinct CDR3 sequences, more than 8.5% detected once. Sample: PBMCs, taken on the day of the first yellow fever vaccination. These receptor sequences come from a man between 18 and 35 years old who received the YFV17D yellow fever vaccine. CDR3s leave out the opening cysteine and the closing phenylalanine or tryptophan.

v_call	j_call	cdr3_aa
TRBV9	TRBJ2-5	ASSSTLEGTQY
TRBV7-3	TRBJ2-7	ASSLIAYEQY
TRBV9	TRBJ2-5	ASSSNRGTGVETQY
TRBV11-2	TRBJ2-3	ASSLERLAPSTDTQY
TRBV5-1	TRBJ2-3	ASSWGLTDTQY
TRBV7-8	TRBJ1-1	ASTFETEAF
TRBV7-9	TRBJ2-5	ASSWTSGGGLQETQY
TRBV29-1	TRBJ2-3	SVEEVQATDTQY
TRBV28	TRBJ1-6	ASSLGGQRYNSPLH
TRBV9	TRBJ1-1	ASSEGRGNTEAF
TRBV12-3/TRBV12-4	TRBJ2-5	ASTKGDYPPTQY
TRBV5-1	TRBJ1-2	ASSYGQGYGYT
TRBV7-9	TRBJ1-4	ASSTQGTNEKLF
TRBV6-1	TRBJ1-2	ASSTQGGGYGYT
TRBV20-1	TRBJ2-3	SARALRAAASTDTQY
TRBV6-1	TRBJ2-3	ASSQSGDSTDTQY